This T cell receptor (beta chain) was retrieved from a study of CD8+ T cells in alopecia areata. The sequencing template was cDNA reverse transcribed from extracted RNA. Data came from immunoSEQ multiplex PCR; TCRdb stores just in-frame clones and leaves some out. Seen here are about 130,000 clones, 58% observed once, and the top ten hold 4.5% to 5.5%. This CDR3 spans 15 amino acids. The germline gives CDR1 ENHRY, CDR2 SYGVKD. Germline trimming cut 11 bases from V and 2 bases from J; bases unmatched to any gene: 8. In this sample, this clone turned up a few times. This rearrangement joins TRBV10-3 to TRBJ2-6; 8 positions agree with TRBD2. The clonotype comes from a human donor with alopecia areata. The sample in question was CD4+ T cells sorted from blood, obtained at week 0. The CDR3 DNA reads TGTGCCTCACATCGGGGGGGCGCTGGGGCCAACGTCCTGACTTTC. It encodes CASHRGGAGANVLTF.